The T cell receptor beta chain described here comes from a study of blood T cells in healthy people across ages (dated by TCRdb to between 2014 and 2017). Describing the broader study: In model experiments, template switching captured about one uniquely barcoded TCR beta cDNA molecule for every two T cells. Using deep sequencing normalized with unique cDNA molecular identifiers, the study measured how TCR beta repertoire diversity changes with age. Four age groups were formed from the donors: young (average approximately 17 years), middle-aged (approximately 41), aged (about 62) and long-lived (less than 85). To avoid experimental bias, donors of different ages were distributed randomly across sequencing lanes. Two additional independent replicas of 1 million unique cDNA reads from the same blood draw were analyzed for two donors (one aged 18 to 30 and one aged 80 or older).

Library preparation employed 5' RACE. TCRdb shows the sequencer as Illumina HiSeq 2500. A second PCR of about 7 to 12 cycles was performed with a sample-barcoded 5' primer and a J-beta primer mix. A template-switch 5' adaptor carrying 12 random nucleotides introduced a unique molecular identifier onto each TCR beta cDNA molecule. Each sample yielded at least 2.5 million CDR3-containing paired-end reads. All of the RNA was converted into first-strand cDNA using the Mint cDNA synthesis kit, with a TRBC-specific oligonucleotide serving as the primer. Following uracil-DNA glycosylase treatment, a first 18-cycle PCR with universal primers M1SS and BC2_uni_R was performed on all cDNA. The authors' analysis ran thus. Normalization of each sample was performed by random selection of 1 million high-quality reads, each carrying a distinct molecular identifier. Reads with shared molecular identifiers were discarded instead of being binned into consensus sequences. MiTCR, set to a Q25 quality threshold and the strictest error-elimination algorithm, was used for CDR3 identification, clonotype clustering and error correction. A nonparametric unseen species model with Euler transformation was used to estimate lower-bound total TCR beta diversity. The public reads were quality trimmed at Q25 with fastp and then assembled into clones with MiXCR by TCRdb, keeping productive beta chains. Here each entry gathers all rows of one CDR3 protein and keeps the most common genes and DNA. These V and J calls are TCRdb output, not the study's own analysis. The table for this sample lists about 1.4 million distinct CDR3 sequences; around 59% of them were counted only once. The top ten clonotypes cover 5.5% to 8% of the sample.

As encoded in the germline V gene (reference sequence), CDR1 is DFQATT while CDR2 is SNEGSKA. The CDR3 numbers 13 residues from cysteine through phenylalanine. Only the CDR3 DNA stays, 39 bases, in frame from base 1. V drops 5 bases and J drops 3 bases, leaving 12 bases in between. Beyond this particular receptor, the publication reports: A strong correlation was found between observed TCR beta diversity and the percentage of naive T cells measured by flow cytometry. As age increased, observed TCR beta diversity per million T cells dropped in a roughly linear way, and a significant reduction was already evident by age 40. The long-lived group showed more naive CD4+ T cells, fewer expanded clones and increased TCR diversity than the aged group, suggesting age selection. Since profiling was done on bulk unsorted PBMCs, naive and antigen-experienced compartments could not be conclusively compared. Estimates of total diversity from one million sequenced T cells were regarded as lower bounds and underestimates. Because the CMV infection status of the donors was unknown, age-related changes in expanded clonotypes may potentially have been confounded.

This clonotype was counted between two and nine times. This clone's antigen is unknown. There are no base qualities to consult, and no much larger clone falls within one base. The approximately 41 donors, aged about 6 to 100 years, were systemically healthy Caucasian individuals from Russia. Each donor gave about 11 milliliters of peripheral blood, drawn into EDTA-treated Vacutainer tubes. PBMCs were isolated by Ficoll-Paque density-gradient centrifugation, with at least 6.5 million obtained per sample. Trizol reagent was used to extract total RNA from PBMCs, with at least 6 micrograms per sample. Naive CD45RAhigh/CD27high T cell percentages were measured by flow cytometry on a PBMC aliquot from every donor.

Recombination joined TRBV20-1 with TRBJ2-3; there is no confident call for the D gene. The clonotype originates from a man between 18 and 29 years old in good health. Sequenced: blood. The CDR3: CSAFFSRTDTQYF. In nucleotide form, the sequence is TGCAGTGCTTTCTTCTCACGGACAGATACGCAGTATTTT.